The 28 T cell receptor beta chains presented below share a single source sample, sequenced in a study of post-analysis software for immune sequencing data. General study points: About 5 TRBV segments, including TRBV5-6, TRBV5-1 and TRBV20-1, were more frequent in patients than controls.

The antigens these receptors bind are not known. Incorporated into the TCR beta cDNA libraries were unique molecular identifiers, which served to reduce PCR and sequencing biases. TCRdb passed the PCR reads through MiXCR, listing each CDR3 protein once. The table includes 600,000 to 750,000 distinct CDR3 sequences, 59% detected once. The specimen was blood. All receptors come from a girl aged 2-10 years with multiple sclerosis.

J is TRBJ1-2 and V is TRBV29-1; D gene ambiguous. Germline V lookup: CDR1 SQVTM, CDR2 ANQGSEA. CDR3 length equals 16 residues. V lost 1 base and J 1 base, leaving 16 bases between the germline ends. The CDR3: CSVEALSTSGNYGYTF. CDR3 coding DNA: TGCAGCGTTGAAGCCCTGAGTACTTCTGGTAACTATGGCTACACCTTC.

In its sample, this clonotype was seen a few times. The chain links TRBV29-1 to TRBJ2-7; D may be TRBD2 (5 bases). The CDR3 spans 11 residues. Germline V lookup: CDR1 SQVTM, CDR2 ANQGSEA. V was pared by 7 bases and J by 5 bases, with 12 bases between. This CDR3 reads CSATRGNEQYF. The CDR3 bases are TGCAGCGCTACTCGGGGAAACGAGCAGTACTTC.

This clonotype has just a few counts. The chain recombines TRBV20-1 with TRBJ2-2; 8 bases match TRBD1. This CDR3 region has 16 residues. Germline-derived CDR1 and CDR2 are DFQATT and SNEGSKA (reference sequence). V lost 0 bases and J lost 4; bases outside the gene matches: 7. DNA for the CDR3: TGCAGTGCTAGAGATACCTCCCAGGGGGCCACCGGGGAGCTGTTTTTT. Translation: CSARDTSQGATGELFF.

The rearrangement links TRBV6-5 to TRBJ2-1; 7 positions match TRBD1. Looked up from germline, CDR1 is MNHEY and CDR2 is SVGAGI. The CDR3 consists of 16 residues. Trimming took 2 bases from V and 6 from J; bases not matched to a gene: 10. DNA for the CDR3: TGTGCCAGCAGTTACGAAGAGGGGGCAGGTATCAATGAGCAGTTCTTC. Residues: CASSYEEGAGINEQFF.

The chain joins TRBV6-4 to TRBJ1-2; tentatively, D is TRBD1 (6 bases). Germline CDR1 is MRHNA and CDR2 is SNTAGT. This CDR3 is built from 17 residues. V shed 3 bases and J shed 0 bases, with 17 bases lying between them. The CDR3 protein is CASSEGSRTETNYGYTF. CDR3 DNA: TGTGCCAGCAGTGAAGGATCCCGGACAGAGACTAACTATGGCTACACCTTC.

This clonotype was detected a few times. Written as DNA, the CDR3 is TGTGCCACCAGCAGGGCCCTTGCAACTAATGAAAAACTGTTTTTT. This encodes CATSRALATNEKLFF. The chain is built from TRBV15 and TRBJ1-4; no reliable D call. Trimming stripped 3 bases from V and 0 bases from J, with 8 bases between. This CDR3 is 15 amino acids long. CDR1 LNHNV and CDR2 YYDKDF come from the germline V gene (reference sequence).

The chain is built from TRBV6-5 and TRBJ1-2; the match to TRBD1 covers 10 bases. V was pared by 0 bases and J by 9 bases, with 10 bases of the junction left unmatched. Germline CDR1 and CDR2: MNHEY and SVGAGI. The CDR3 runs 16 residues. Here the CDR3 DNA reads TGTGCCAGCAGTTACTCGAGTCCGACAGGGGGCGGGAGCTACACCTTC. This gives the protein CASSYSSPTGGGSYTF.

This chain uses TRBV5-1 with TRBJ1-5, with 7 positions matching TRBD1. Losses at the gene ends were 0 bases for V and 3 bases for J; bases not matched to a gene: 6. The CDR3 length is 16 residues. CDR1 is SGHRS and CDR2 is YFSETQ in the germline V gene. DNA for the CDR3: TGCGCCAGCAGCTTGGACAGGGGCTCATCCAATCAGCCCCAGCATTTT. Its protein product is CASSLDRGSSNQPQHF. Full variable domain (missing parts from reference TRBV5-1 and TRBJ1-5): KAGVTQTPRYLIKTRGQQVTLSCSPISGHRSVSWYQQTPGQGLQFLFEYFSETQRNKGNFPGRFSGRQFSNSRSEMNVSTLELGDSALYLCASSLDRGSSNQPQHFGDGTRLSIL.

A single count supports this clonotype. The chain joins TRBV11-2 to TRBJ2-7, with D perhaps matching TRBD1 or TRBD2 (5 bases each). V gave up 1 base and J gave up 3 bases, with 13 bases separating them. Germline assignment: CDR1 SGHAT and CDR2 FQNNGV. The CDR3 extends over 15 amino acids. The CDR3 protein is CASSLGGSVDYEQYF. The CDR3 DNA is TGTGCCAGCAGCTTAGGGGGGTCCGTGGACTACGAGCAGTACTTC.

The chain couples TRBV18 to TRBJ2-3; 9 positions agree with TRBD1. Losses at the gene ends were 2 bases for V and 4 bases for J; bases not matched to a gene: 4. This CDR3 has 15 amino acids. Germline V CDR1 and CDR2: KGHSH, LQKENI. The CDR3, as DNA: TGTGCCAGCTCACCATGGGGACAGGGCCCAGATACGCAGTATTTT. Its translation: CASSPWGQGPDTQYF.

The chain combines TRBV3-1 with TRBJ1-4; 7 bases line up with TRBD1. V shed 6 bases and J 4 bases; nucleotides not matched to a gene: 2. This CDR3 has 13 amino acids. Germline CDR1 is LGHDT and CDR2 is YNNKEL (reference sequence). Written as DNA, the CDR3 is TGTGCCAGCAGGACAGGGAATAATGAAAAACTGTTTTTT. Its translation is CASRTGNNEKLFF.

The genes are TRBV6-5 and TRBJ1-1; D may be TRBD1 (5 bases). This CDR3 contains 14 residues. With 2 bases removed from V and 6 bases from J, the gap between germline ends came to 13 bases. Germline CDR1 and CDR2: MNHEY and SVGAGI. This chain's CDR3 is CASSYGGRVSEAFF. The DNA for the CDR3 is TGTGCCAGCAGTTACGGCGGCAGGGTCTCTGAAGCTTTCTTT.

The chain has TRBV12-3 or TRBV12-4 and TRBJ2-1; 9 nucleotides match TRBD2. The CDR3 contains 15 residues. J was trimmed by 0 bases and V by 7 bases; bases with no gene match: 4. The CDR3 DNA is TGTGCCAGCAAGATTAGCGGGAGCTCCTACAATGAGCAGTTCTTC. It is translated as CASKISGSSYNEQFF.

The V and J genes are TRBV28 and TRBJ1-1, with unresolved D. The V end lost 1 base, the J end lost 7 bases, and 7 bases lay between the germline ends. The CDR3 consists of 12 residues. Germline CDR1 and CDR2: MDHEN and SYDVKM. The CDR3 reads CASSLSPLEAFF. The CDR3 DNA is TGTGCCAGCAGTTTATCCCCACTTGAAGCTTTCTTT.

Worth noting for this clonotype: A read error may produce the germline difference seen at one junction end. The J gene is TRBJ1-6, the V gene TRBV15; a possible D gene is TRBD1 (5 bases). CDR1 is LNHNV and CDR2 is YYDKDF in the germline V gene (reference sequence). CDR3 length: 17 amino acids. The DNA for the CDR3 is TGTGCCACCAGCAGAGGGGACTTCAGGGAGTTAAATTCGCCCCTCCACTTT. It codes for CATSRGDFRELNSPLHF.

CDR3 protein: CASSLARAPQGTQYF. CDR3 sequence (DNA): TGTGCCAGCAGCTTAGCGCGGGCCCCTCAGGGGACCCAGTACTTC. The chain recombines TRBV7-6 with TRBJ2-7; D might be TRBD1 or TRBD2, each matching 5 bases. With the DNA end fitting TRBJ2-5 better, the J assignment may be wrong. CDR3 size: 15 residues. Per germline, CDR1 SGHVS and CDR2 FNYEAQ.

The rearrangement uses TRBV12-3 or TRBV12-4 and TRBJ2-3; 9 bases fit TRBD1. The CDR3 contains 14 residues. The V and J ends lost 6 bases and 5 bases, in that order; junction bases with no gene match: 6. The CDR3 DNA reads as TGTGCCAGCAGGGACAGGGGAGAGATAGATACGCAGTATTTT. Its protein is CASRDRGEIDTQYF.

This chain uses TRBV10-3 with TRBJ2-5; TRBD1 matches 9 bases. Per the germline V gene, CDR1 is ENHRY and CDR2 is SYGVKD. V dropped 11 bases and J dropped 5; count of bases not matched to a gene: 9. This CDR3 spans 13 amino acids. CDR3 loop: CAFSDRGGETQYF. CDR3 sequence (DNA): TGTGCCTTCTCGGACAGGGGAGGGGAGACCCAGTACTTC.

This clonotype occurred a few times. This sequence joins TRBV6-4 and TRBJ2-1, with TRBD1 matching over 8 bases. The CDR3 contains 14 residues. CDR1 and CDR2 from the germline V gene are MRHNA and SNTAGT. V lost 0 bases, J lost 8 bases, and 3 bases stayed unmatched. CDR3 sequence (DNA): TGTGCCAGCAGTGACTCGACAGGGGTTGATGAGCAGTTCTTC. Translation: CASSDSTGVDEQFF.

This chain connects TRBV12-3 or TRBV12-4 to TRBJ1-5, with TRBD1 matching over 10 bases. There are 14 residues in the CDR3. Unmatched junction bases numbered 4, after V lost 5 bases and J lost 6 bases. CDR3: CASSRTGGSQPQHF. CDR3 nucleotide sequence: TGTGCCAGCAGTCGGACAGGGGGTAGTCAGCCCCAGCATTTT.

The chain has TRBV11-2 and TRBJ2-5; possibly TRBD2 for D (5 bases). Trimming took 5 bases from V and 7 from J, leaving 11 bases between them. Germline V gives CDR1 SGHAT, CDR2 FQNNGV. CDR3 size: 12 residues. For the CDR3, the DNA is TGTGCCAGCAGCGCCCAGGAGGTGACCCAGTACTTC. This encodes CASSAQEVTQYF.

The rearrangement links TRBV5-1 to TRBJ2-7; 9 nucleotides align to TRBD2. The CDR3 runs 16 residues. The V and J ends lost 3 bases and 5 bases, in that order; junction bases with no gene match: 12. CDR1 is SGHRS and CDR2 is YFSETQ in the germline V gene. The DNA for the CDR3 is TGCGCCAGCAGCTCTTTTAAGAGCGGGAGGCGGGACGAGCAGTACTTC. Amino acids: CASSSFKSGRRDEQYF. The full variable domain, completed using reference TRBV5-1 and TRBJ2-7, is KAGVTQTPRYLIKTRGQQVTLSCSPISGHRSVSWYQQTPGQGLQFLFEYFSETQRNKGNFPGRFSGRQFSNSRSEMNVSTLELGDSALYLCASSSFKSGRRDEQYFGPGTRLTVT.

J is TRBJ2-7 and V is TRBV29-1; D gene unclear. Matching the DNA end better, TRBJ2-5 makes the J call doubtful. The CDR3 consists of 11 residues. From germline, CDR1 is SQVTM and CDR2 ANQGSEA. The CDR3 protein is CSVLVKETQYF. The CDR3 nucleotides are TGCAGCGTTCTGGTAAAAGAGACCCAGTACTTC.

This chain connects TRBV10-3 to TRBJ1-5; D is ambiguous. Germline CDR1 ENHRY, CDR2 SYGVKD. The CDR3 contains 12 residues. The V end was cut by 8 bases, the J end by 5 bases, with 10 bases between. The CDR3 nucleotides read TGTGCCATCTCTCCTGGAGATCAGCCCCAGCATTTT. Its translation is CAISPGDQPQHF.

This clonotype was found once. The chain uses TRBV20-1 and TRBJ1-2; no reliable D call. V gave up 1 base and J gave up 6 bases, with 18 bases separating them. Germline V gene sequence: CDR1 DFQATT, CDR2 SNEGSKA (reference sequence). This CDR3 is 15 amino acids long. The CDR3 sequence is CSARAGGGSGDGYTF. The CDR3 bases are TGCAGTGCTAGAGCCGGCGGAGGGAGCGGCGATGGCTACACCTTC.

This clonotype was seen a few times. The gene calls are TRBV5-1 and TRBJ2-4; the match to TRBD2 covers 14 bases. The end of the DNA fits TRBJ2-7 better, so the J call may be wrong. Germline values: CDR1 SGHRS, CDR2 YFSETQ. The CDR3 length is 17 residues. CDR3 DNA sequence: TGCGCCAGCAGCTTGGTCCCGACTAGCGGGAGGGCCTACGAGCAGTACTTC. This encodes CASSLVPTSGRAYEQYF.

The gene calls are TRBV5-1 and TRBJ2-3; TRBD1 matches 8 bases. The V gene's germline CDR1 is SGHRS and CDR2 YFSETQ. Trimming at V came to 0 bases and at J to 5 bases, leaving 5 bases not matched to a gene. The CDR3 is made up of 15 amino acids. This CDR3 is CASSLARGRGDTQYF. DNA for the CDR3: TGCGCCAGCAGCTTGGCCAGGGGGCGTGGAGATACGCAGTATTTT. The full variable domain, rest sourced from reference TRBV5-1 and TRBJ2-3, is KAGVTQTPRYLIKTRGQQVTLSCSPISGHRSVSWYQQTPGQGLQFLFEYFSETQRNKGNFPGRFSGRQFSNSRSEMNVSTLELGDSALYLCASSLARGRGDTQYFGPGTRLTVL.

The gene calls are TRBV5-1 and TRBJ2-3, with 11 bases identical to TRBD2. CDR3 length: 16 residues. V was pared by 1 base and J by 2 bases, with 3 bases of the junction left unmatched. Germline V CDR1 and CDR2: SGHRS, YFSETQ. For the CDR3, the DNA is TGCGCCAGCAGCTTGAGACTAGCGGGGAACACAGATACGCAGTATTTT. It translates to CASSLRLAGNTDTQYF.